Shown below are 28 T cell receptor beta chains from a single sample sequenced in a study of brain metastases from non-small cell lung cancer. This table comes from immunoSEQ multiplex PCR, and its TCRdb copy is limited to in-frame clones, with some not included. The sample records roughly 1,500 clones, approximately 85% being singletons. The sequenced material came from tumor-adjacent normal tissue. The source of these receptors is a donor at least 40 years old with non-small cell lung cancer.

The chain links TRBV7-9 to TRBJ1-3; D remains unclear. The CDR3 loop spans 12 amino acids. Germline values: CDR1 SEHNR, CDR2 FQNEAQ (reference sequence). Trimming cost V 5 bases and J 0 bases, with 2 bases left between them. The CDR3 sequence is CASSPSGNTIYF. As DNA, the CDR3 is TGTGCCAGCAGCCCCTCTGGAAACACCATATATTTT.

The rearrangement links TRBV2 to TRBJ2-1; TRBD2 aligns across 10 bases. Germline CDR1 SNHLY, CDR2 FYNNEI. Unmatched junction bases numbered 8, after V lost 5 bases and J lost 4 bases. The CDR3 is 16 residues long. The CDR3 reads CASSTASGRAYNEQFF. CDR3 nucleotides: TGTGCCAGCAGTACCGCCAGCGGGAGGGCATACAATGAGCAGTTCTTC.

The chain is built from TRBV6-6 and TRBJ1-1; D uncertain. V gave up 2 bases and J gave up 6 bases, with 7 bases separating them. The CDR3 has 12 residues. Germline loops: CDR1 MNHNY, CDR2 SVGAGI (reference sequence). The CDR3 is CASSYEQPEAFF. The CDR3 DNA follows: TGTGCCAGCAGTTACGAACAGCCTGAAGCTTTCTTT.

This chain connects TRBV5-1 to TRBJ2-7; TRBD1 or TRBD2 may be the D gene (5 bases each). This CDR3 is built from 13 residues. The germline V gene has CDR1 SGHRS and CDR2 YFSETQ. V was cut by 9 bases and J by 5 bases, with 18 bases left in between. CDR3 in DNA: TGCGCCACCACGAGGGACGGACCTGACGAGCAGTACTTC. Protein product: CATTRDGPDEQYF.

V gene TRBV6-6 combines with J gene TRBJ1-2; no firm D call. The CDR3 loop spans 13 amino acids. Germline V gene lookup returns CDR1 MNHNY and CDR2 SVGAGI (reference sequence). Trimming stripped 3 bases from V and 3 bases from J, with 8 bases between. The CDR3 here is CASSYAQDYGYTF. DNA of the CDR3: TGTGCCAGCAGTTATGCGCAGGACTATGGCTACACCTTC.

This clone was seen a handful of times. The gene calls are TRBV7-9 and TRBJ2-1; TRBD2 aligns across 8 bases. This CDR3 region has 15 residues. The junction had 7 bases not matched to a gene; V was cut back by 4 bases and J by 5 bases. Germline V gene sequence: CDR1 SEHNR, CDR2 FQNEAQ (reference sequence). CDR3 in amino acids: CASSSTQAGDNEQFF. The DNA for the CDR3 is TGTGCCAGCAGCTCGACGCAAGCGGGGGACAATGAGCAGTTCTTC.

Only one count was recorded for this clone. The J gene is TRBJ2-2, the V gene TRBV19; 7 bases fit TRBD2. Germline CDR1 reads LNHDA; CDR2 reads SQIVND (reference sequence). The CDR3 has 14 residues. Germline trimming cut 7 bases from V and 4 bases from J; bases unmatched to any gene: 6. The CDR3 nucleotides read TGTGCCAGTAAGGCGGGAGTGGGCACCGGGGAGCTGTTTTTT. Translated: CASKAGVGTGELFF.

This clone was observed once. CDR3 protein: CASSLTGRDTEAFF. The CDR3 DNA follows: TGTGCCAGCAGCTTAACAGGGAGGGACACTGAAGCTTTCTTT. The genes are TRBV7-3 and TRBJ1-1; D not resolved. V lost 0 bases and J lost 3, with 8 bases in between. CDR1 and CDR2 (germline): SGHTA, FQGTGA. This CDR3 region has 14 residues.

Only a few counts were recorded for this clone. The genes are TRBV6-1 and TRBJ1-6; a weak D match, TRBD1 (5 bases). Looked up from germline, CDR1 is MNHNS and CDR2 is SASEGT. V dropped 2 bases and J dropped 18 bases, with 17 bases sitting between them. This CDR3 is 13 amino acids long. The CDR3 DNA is TGTGCCAGCAGTGAAATTGGGACCGCCGTGGGCCACTTT. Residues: CASSEIGTAVGHF.

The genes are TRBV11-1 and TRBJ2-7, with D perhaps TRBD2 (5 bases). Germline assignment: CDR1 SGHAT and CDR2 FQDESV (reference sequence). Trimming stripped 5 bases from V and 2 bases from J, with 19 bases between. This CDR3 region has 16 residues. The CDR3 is CASSHGLLKVPYEQYF. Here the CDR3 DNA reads TGTGCCAGCAGCCACGGACTCCTAAAGGTTCCCTACGAGCAGTACTTC.

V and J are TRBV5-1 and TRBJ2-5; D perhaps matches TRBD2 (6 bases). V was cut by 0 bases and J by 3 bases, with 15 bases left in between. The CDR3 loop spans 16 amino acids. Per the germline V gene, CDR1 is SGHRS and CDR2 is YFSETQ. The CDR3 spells CASSLGTLAHKETQYF. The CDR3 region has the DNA TGCGCCAGCAGCTTGGGAACACTAGCTCATAAAGAGACCCAGTACTTC. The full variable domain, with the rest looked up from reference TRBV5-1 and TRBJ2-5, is KAGVTQTPRYLIKTRGQQVTLSCSPISGHRSVSWYQQTPGQGLQFLFEYFSETQRNKGNFPGRFSGRQFSNSRSEMNVSTLELGDSALYLCASSLGTLAHKETQYFGPGTRLLVL.

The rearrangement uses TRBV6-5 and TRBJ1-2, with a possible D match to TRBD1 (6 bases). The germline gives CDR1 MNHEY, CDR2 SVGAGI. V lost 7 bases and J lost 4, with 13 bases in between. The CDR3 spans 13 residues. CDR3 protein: CASKDSAGYGYTF. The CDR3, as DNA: TGTGCCAGCAAGGACAGCGCCGGCTATGGCTACACCTTC.

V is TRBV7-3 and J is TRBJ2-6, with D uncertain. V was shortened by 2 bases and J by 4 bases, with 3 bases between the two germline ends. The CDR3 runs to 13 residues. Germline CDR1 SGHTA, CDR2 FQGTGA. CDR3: CASSLGGANVLTF. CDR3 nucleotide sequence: TGTGCCAGCAGCTTAGGGGGGGCCAACGTCCTGACTTTC.

The CDR3 coding sequence is TGCGCCAGCAGCTTGGACGAAGGGGACTCTGGGGCCAACGTCCTGACTTTC. This encodes CASSLDEGDSGANVLTF. The chain recombines TRBV5-1 with TRBJ2-6; D possibly corresponds to TRBD1 (5 bases). Germline CDR1 reads SGHRS; CDR2 reads YFSETQ. The ends were cut back, 0 bases at V and 0 bases at J, with 10 bases in the middle. This CDR3 contains 17 residues.

CDR3 sequence reads: CASSVGGGLSQPQHF. CDR3 DNA: TGTGCCAGCAGCGTAGGAGGGGGGTTAAGTCAGCCCCAGCATTTT. The V gene is TRBV9, the J gene TRBJ1-5; D is perhaps TRBD1 (6 bases). Trimming pared 0 bases from V and 6 bases from J, leaving 13 bases between. CDR1 and CDR2 from the germline V gene are SGDLS and YYNGEE. This CDR3 comprises 15 residues.

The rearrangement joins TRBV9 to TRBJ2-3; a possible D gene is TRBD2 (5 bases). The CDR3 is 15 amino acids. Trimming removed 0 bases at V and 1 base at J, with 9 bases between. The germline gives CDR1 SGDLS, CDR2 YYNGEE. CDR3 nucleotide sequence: TGTGCCAGCAGCGTAGTTAGCGTTGGCACAGATACGCAGTATTTT. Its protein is CASSVVSVGTDTQYF.

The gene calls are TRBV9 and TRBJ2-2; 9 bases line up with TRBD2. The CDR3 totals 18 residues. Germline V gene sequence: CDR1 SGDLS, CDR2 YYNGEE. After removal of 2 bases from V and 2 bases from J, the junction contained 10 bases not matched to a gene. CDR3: CASSVSALAGINTGELFF. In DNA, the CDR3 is TGTGCCAGCAGCGTGTCGGCGCTAGCGGGAATAAACACCGGGGAGCTGTTTTTT.

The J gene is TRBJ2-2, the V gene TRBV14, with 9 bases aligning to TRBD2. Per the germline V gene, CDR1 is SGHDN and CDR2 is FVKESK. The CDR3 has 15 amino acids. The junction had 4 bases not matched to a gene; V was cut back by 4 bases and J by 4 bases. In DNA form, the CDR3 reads TGTGCCAGCAGCCGAGCGGGAGGAAGCACCGGGGAGCTGTTTTTT. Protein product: CASSRAGGSTGELFF.

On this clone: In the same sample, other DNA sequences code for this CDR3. The CDR3 DNA follows: TGTGCCAGTAGTGGAACCGGGACAGGGTTGTCTGGGGCCAACGTCCTGACTTTC. Translating gives CASSGTGTGLSGANVLTF. The chain couples TRBV19 to TRBJ2-6; 9 bases map to TRBD1. V gave up 5 bases and J gave up 1 base; unmatched junction bases: 9. The CDR3 sequence is 18 residues long. Germline V gene lookup returns CDR1 LNHDA and CDR2 SQIVND (reference sequence).

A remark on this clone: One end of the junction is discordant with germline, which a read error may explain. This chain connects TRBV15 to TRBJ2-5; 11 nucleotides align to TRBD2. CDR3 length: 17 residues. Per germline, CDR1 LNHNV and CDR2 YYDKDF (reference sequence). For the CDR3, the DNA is TGTGCCACCAACAGAGATAGGGGCCTAGCGGGAGGAGAGACCCAGTACTTC. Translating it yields CATNRDRGLAGGETQYF.

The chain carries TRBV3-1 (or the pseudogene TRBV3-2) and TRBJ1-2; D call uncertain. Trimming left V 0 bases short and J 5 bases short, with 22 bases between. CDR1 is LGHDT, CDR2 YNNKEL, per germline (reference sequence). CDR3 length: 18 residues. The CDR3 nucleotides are TGTGCCAGCAGCCAAGATCTCGGTTTGAGGAACCCGAGGTATGGCTACACCTTC. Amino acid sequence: CASSQDLGLRNPRYGYTF.

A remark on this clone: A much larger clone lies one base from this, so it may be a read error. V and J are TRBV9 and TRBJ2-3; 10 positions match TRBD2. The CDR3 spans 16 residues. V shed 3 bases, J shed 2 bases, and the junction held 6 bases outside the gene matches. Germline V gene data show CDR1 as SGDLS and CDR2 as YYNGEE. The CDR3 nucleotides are TGTGCCAGCAGCGGGGGGACTAGCGAACTCACAGATACGCAGTATTTT. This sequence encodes CASSGGTSELTDTQYF.

As DNA, the CDR3 is TGCAGCGTTGATTGGGGCCCGGGCTACACCTTC. Amino acids: CSVDWGPGYTF. V usage is TRBV29-1 and J usage is TRBJ1-2; a weak D match, TRBD1 (5 bases). V was cut by 3 bases and J by 8 bases, with 10 bases left in between. The CDR3 has 11 residues. Germline assignment: CDR1 SQVTM and CDR2 ANQGSEA. The full variable domain, completed using reference TRBV29-1 and TRBJ1-2, is SAVISQKPSRDICQRGTSLTIQCQVDSQVTMMFWYRQQPGQSLTLIATANQGSEATYESGFVIDKFPISRPNLTFSTLTVSNMSPEDSSIYLCSVDWGPGYTFGSGTRLTVV.

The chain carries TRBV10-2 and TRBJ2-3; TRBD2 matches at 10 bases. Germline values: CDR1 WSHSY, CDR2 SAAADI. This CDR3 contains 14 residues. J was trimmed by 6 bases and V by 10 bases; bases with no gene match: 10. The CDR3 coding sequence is TGCGCCACCAAGGGTCTAGCGGGAGCGGATACGCAGTATTTT. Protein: CATKGLAGADTQYF.

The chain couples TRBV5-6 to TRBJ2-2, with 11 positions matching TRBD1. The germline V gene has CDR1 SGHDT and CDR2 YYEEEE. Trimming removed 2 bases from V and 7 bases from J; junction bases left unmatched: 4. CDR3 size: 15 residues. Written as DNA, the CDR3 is TGTGCCAGCAGCTTTGGACAGGGGGCAATCGGGGAGCTGTTTTTT. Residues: CASSFGQGAIGELFF.

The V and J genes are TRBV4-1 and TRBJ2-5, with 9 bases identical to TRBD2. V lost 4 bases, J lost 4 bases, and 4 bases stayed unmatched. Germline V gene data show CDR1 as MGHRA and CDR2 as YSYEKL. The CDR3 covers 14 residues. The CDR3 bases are TGCGCCAGCAGCCTGATAGCGGGGGCAGAGACCCAGTACTTC. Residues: CASSLIAGAETQYF.

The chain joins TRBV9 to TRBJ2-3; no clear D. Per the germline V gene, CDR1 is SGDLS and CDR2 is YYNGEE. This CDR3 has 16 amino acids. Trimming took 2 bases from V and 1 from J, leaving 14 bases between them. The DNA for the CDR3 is TGTGCCAGCAGCGTCGAGAGCGCACTTCGCACAGATACGCAGTATTTT. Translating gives CASSVESALRTDTQYF. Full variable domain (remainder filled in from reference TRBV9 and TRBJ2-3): DSGVTQTPKHLITATGQRVTLRCSPRSGDLSVYWYQQSLDQGLQFLIQYYNGEERAKGNILERFSAQQFPDLHSELNLSSLELGDSALYFCASSVESALRTDTQYFGPGTRLTVL.

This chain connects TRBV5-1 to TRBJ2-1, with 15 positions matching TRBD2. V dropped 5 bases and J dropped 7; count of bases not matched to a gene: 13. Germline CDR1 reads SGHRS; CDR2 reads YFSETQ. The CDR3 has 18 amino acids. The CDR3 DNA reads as TGCGCCAGCAGTTTTTACCCGGGACTAGCGGGAGGAGGGAATGAGCAGTTCTTC. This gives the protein CASSFYPGLAGGGNEQFF. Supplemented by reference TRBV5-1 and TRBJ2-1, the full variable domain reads KAGVTQTPRYLIKTRGQQVTLSCSPISGHRSVSWYQQTPGQGLQFLFEYFSETQRNKGNFPGRFSGRQFSNSRSEMNVSTLELGDSALYLCASSFYPGLAGGGNEQFFGPGTRLTVL.